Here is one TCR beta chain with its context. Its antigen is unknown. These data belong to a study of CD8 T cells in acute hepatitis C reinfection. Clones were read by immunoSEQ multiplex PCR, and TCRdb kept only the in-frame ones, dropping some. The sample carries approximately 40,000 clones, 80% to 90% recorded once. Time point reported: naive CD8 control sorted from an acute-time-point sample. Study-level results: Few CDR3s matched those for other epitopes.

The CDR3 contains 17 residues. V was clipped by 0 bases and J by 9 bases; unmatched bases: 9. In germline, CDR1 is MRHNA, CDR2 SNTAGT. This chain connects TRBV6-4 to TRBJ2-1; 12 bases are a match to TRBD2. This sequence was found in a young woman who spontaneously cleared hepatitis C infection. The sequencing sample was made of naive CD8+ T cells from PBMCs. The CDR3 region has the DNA TGTGCCAGCAGTGACTCGAACCTAGCGGGAGGGTTCGGTGAGCAGTTCTTC. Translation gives CASSDSNLAGGFGEQFF.